This is a list of T cell receptor beta chains from one sample in a study of T cell responses to AZD1222 COVID-19 vaccine. TCRdb's table, derived via immunoSEQ multiplex PCR, lists solely in-frame clones and lacks some. Found here are roughly 98,000 clones, about nine tenths of them singletons; the top ten hold around a sixth. The sequences come from peripheral blood, collected 28 days after the second AZD1222 dose. The receptors were sampled from an adult who received the AZD1222 COVID-19 vaccine. The conserved cysteine and the conserved F or W are not part of the CDR3 here. Fields, in order: CDR3 length, V gene, J gene, CDR3 protein.

15	TRBV9	TRBJ2-2	ASSVVTSGSRYGELF
11	TRBV10-2	TRBJ2-6	ASSEVGDRLLT
15	TRBV10-2	TRBJ2-1	ASSAGTSGIIYNEQF
9	TRBV10-2	TRBJ2-1	ASSETGDQF
9	TRBV29-1	TRBJ2-1	SVDRYNEQF
11	TRBV5-1	TRBJ2-7	ASSFEESYEQY
13	TRBV5-1	TRBJ1-3	ASRSSEGSGNTIY
14	TRBV5-8	TRBJ2-2	ASGIGLQGITGELF
11	TRBV5-1	TRBJ1-1	ASSFPSDTEAF
11	TRBV5-4	TRBJ1-2	ASSLVGSYGYT
12	TRBV19	TRBJ1-2	ASSIWWQGGGYT